This is a list of T cell receptor beta chains from one sample in a study of cytomegalovirus exposure and HLA in healthy donors. TCRdb's copy holds only in-frame clones and misses some; the assay was immunoSEQ multiplex PCR. The sample carries about 76,000 clones, 60% to 75% recorded once. Sequencing input: PBMCs. Receptors originate from a middle-aged woman in good health and CMV-seropositive. Both conserved end residues are part of each CDR3. A D gene is named only where the DNA matches it firmly. Clone size is stated in some rows and not others, as once, few, many or a class when expanded.

clone size,J gene,V gene,D gene,CDR3 protein,CDR3 DNA
NA,TRBJ1-5,TRBV28,TRBD1,CASSFMTGSPFKPQHF,TGTGCCAGCAGCTTCATGACAGGGTCCCCCTTCAAGCCCCAGCATTTT
NA,TRBJ2-3,TRBV18,NA,CASSPESDTQYF,TGTGCCAGCTCACCAGAGTCCGATACGCAGTATTTT
NA,TRBJ2-3,TRBV14,NA,CASSQLLTDTQYF,TGTGCCAGCAGCCAACTCCTAACAGATACGCAGTATTTT
NA,TRBJ1-1,TRBV6-5,NA,CASSSRTPGSTEAFF,TGTGCCAGCAGTTCTCGTACACCCGGGAGCACTGAAGCTTTCTTT
NA,TRBJ1-2,TRBV6-1,TRBD1,CASILDRAYGYTF,TGTGCCAGCATCTTGGACAGGGCCTATGGCTACACCTTC
few,TRBJ2-7,TRBV10-2,NA,CASSAGTGPRRSREQYF,TGCGCCAGCAGTGCCGGGACTGGCCCCCGCCGGAGTCGCGAGCAGTACTTC
NA,TRBJ1-1,TRBV28,TRBD1,CASSLIAGTVNTEAFF,TGTGCCAGCAGTCTCATCGCCGGGACAGTGAACACTGAAGCTTTCTTT
NA,TRBJ1-4,TRBV7-8,NA,CASRRRGGSNEKLFF,TGTGCCAGCAGGCGCAGAGGGGGATCTAATGAAAAACTGTTTTTT
NA,TRBJ2-5,TRBV7-8,TRBD2,CASSLEGSGTTQYF,TGTGCCAGCAGCTTAGAGGGTAGCGGGACCACCCAGTACTTC
once,TRBJ2-1,TRBV27,TRBD1,CASSTRRQGLANEQFF,TGTGCCAGCAGTACCCGAAGACAGGGGCTAGCCAATGAGCAGTTCTTC
few,TRBJ2-7,TRBV10-3,TRBD2,CAISEGAGGYEQYF,TGTGCCATCAGTGAGGGAGCGGGAGGCTACGAGCAGTACTTC
NA,TRBJ2-1,TRBV6-6,NA,CASSYSIGLARGEQFF,TGTGCCAGCAGTTACTCGATCGGCCTAGCGAGGGGCGAGCAGTTCTTC
NA,TRBJ2-7,TRBV5-1,TRBD2,CASSTPTAGVRYEQYF,TGCGCCAGCAGTACCCCAACAGCGGGAGTTCGATACGAGCAGTACTTC
NA,TRBJ1-4,TRBV5-1,NA,CASTTVAGENEKLFF,TGCGCCAGCACCACGGTGGCAGGGGAAAATGAAAAACTGTTTTTT
NA,TRBJ2-7,TRBV11-3,TRBD2,CASSSHGGAYEQYF,TGTGCCAGCAGCTCCCATGGGGGGGCCTACGAGCAGTACTTC
few,TRBJ2-3,TRBV7-3,TRBD2,CASSWTSGGAQDTQYF,TGTGCCAGCAGCTGGACTAGCGGGGGGGCCCAAGATACGCAGTATTTT
once,TRBJ2-5,TRBV4-2,NA,CASSQHHKTNQETQYF,TGTGCCAGCAGCCAACACCACAAGACTAACCAAGAGACCCAGTACTTC
NA,TRBJ1-5,TRBV19,TRBD1,CASSNSDRGLQPQHF,TGTGCCAGTAGTAACTCGGACAGGGGGCTTCAGCCCCAGCATTTT
NA,TRBJ1-6,TRBV18,NA,CASSPDSLGSPLHF,TGTGCCAGCTCACCTGACTCACTGGGTTCACCCCTCCACTTT
many,TRBJ1-1,TRBV4-3,NA,CASSQEAGTEAFF,TGCGCCAGCAGCCAAGAGGCAGGTACGGAAGCTTTCTTT
NA,TRBJ2-1,TRBV29-1,NA,CSEATQGREQFF,TGCAGCGAGGCGACGCAGGGCCGTGAGCAGTTCTTC
NA,TRBJ1-5,TRBV5-3,TRBD1,CARSFTDREEGNQPQHF,TGTGCCAGAAGCTTTACGGACAGGGAGGAGGGCAATCAGCCCCAGCATTTT
once,TRBJ1-6,TRBV9,NA,CASSVGDSLNSPLHF,TGTGCCAGCAGCGTAGGAGATAGCTTGAATTCACCCCTCCACTTT
few,TRBJ2-2,TRBV27,TRBD1,CASWTGNTGELFF,TGTGCCAGTTGGACAGGGAACACCGGGGAGCTGTTTTTT
NA,TRBJ1-2,TRBV5-6,NA,CASSLQGNVGEGVYGYTF,TGTGCCAGCAGCTTGCAAGGGAATGTCGGAGAGGGGGTATATGGCTACACCTTC
NA,TRBJ1-4,TRBV25-1,NA,CASTRESNEKLFF,TGTGCCAGCACCAGGGAATCTAATGAAAAACTGTTTTTT
NA,TRBJ1-2,TRBV5-1,NA,CASRAAATLDYGYTF,TGCGCCAGCAGAGCGGCAGCCACGCTGGACTATGGCTACACCTTC
few,TRBJ2-7,TRBV14,TRBD1,CASSQDLWQGEYEQYF,TGTGCCAGCAGCCAAGATTTGTGGCAGGGGGAATACGAGCAGTACTTC
few,TRBJ2-7,TRBV5-6,NA,CASSRYEQYF,TGTGCCAGCAGCCGCTACGAGCAGTACTTC
NA,TRBJ1-1,TRBV10-3,NA,CAISESRGGTEAFF,TGTGCCATCAGTGAGTCTCGAGGGGGCACTGAAGCTTTCTTT
NA,TRBJ1-5,TRBV28,NA,CASSSGQDSNQPQHF,TGTGCCAGCAGTTCGGGACAAGATAGCAATCAGCCCCAGCATTTT
few,TRBJ2-1,TRBV2,TRBD2,CASSPGTSANNEQFF,TGTGCCAGCAGCCCCGGGACTAGCGCAAACAATGAGCAGTTCTTC
NA,TRBJ2-7,TRBV7-9,NA,CASSPVRGKDEQYF,TGTGCCAGCAGCCCGGTCAGGGGCAAGGACGAGCAGTACTTC
NA,TRBJ1-1,TRBV19,NA,CASSRFTGPRGFENTEAFF,TGTGCCAGTAGCCGCTTCACCGGGCCAAGGGGGTTTGAGAACACTGAAGCTTTCTTT
NA,TRBJ2-1,TRBV14,NA,CASSQVEVSSGKGQFF,TGTGCCAGCAGCCAAGTCGAAGTTTCATCAGGGAAGGGGCAGTTCTTC
NA,TRBJ2-7,TRBV6-5,TRBD1,CASSYSVTGASYEQYF,TGTGCCAGCAGTTACTCTGTGACAGGGGCTTCCTACGAGCAGTACTTC
NA,TRBJ1-2,TRBV4-3,TRBD1,CASSHSTGGFYGYTF,TGCGCCAGCAGCCATTCTACAGGGGGATTTTATGGCTACACCTTC
few,TRBJ1-4,TRBV27,TRBD1,CASSPPGQVNEKLFF,TGTGCCAGCAGCCCGCCGGGACAGGTTAATGAAAAACTGTTTTTT
NA,TRBJ1-2,TRBV4-2,TRBD1,CASSQVDWGVTGDDGYTF,TGTGCCAGCAGCCAAGTGGACTGGGGGGTTACAGGGGACGATGGCTACACCTTC
NA,TRBJ1-1,TRBV6-1,TRBD1,CASSDATRQGKGTFF,TGTGCCAGCAGTGATGCGACCAGACAGGGTAAAGGAACTTTCTTT
NA,TRBJ2-7,TRBV7-2,NA,CASSSQSGGSYEQYF,TGTGCCAGCAGCTCTCAGTCAGGAGGTTCCTACGAGCAGTACTTC
once,TRBJ1-1,TRBV5-1,TRBD1,CASSNTQGAVTEAFF,TGCGCCAGCAGCAATACACAGGGGGCCGTCACTGAAGCTTTCTTT